These 10 T cell receptor beta chains were all obtained from the same sample, sequenced in a study of vaccination and CD4 T cells after COVID-19. The study sequenced cultured CD4+ T cell DNA using the Oncomine TCR Beta short-read assay. TCRdb analysed the PCR reads with MiXCR anew, one entry per CDR3 protein. Here the sample spans almost 15,000 distinct CDR3 sequences, 53% being singletons. Treatment denoted: roughly ten-day PBMC culture with coronavirus spike peptide pools or control peptides (ViraFEST assay). For these receptors, no antigen is known. The sample here was CD4+ T cells from blood, cultured in vitro, taken before SARS-CoV-2 vaccination. These receptors were taken from a human donor who had recovered from COVID-19.

Written as DNA, the CDR3 is TGTGCCAGCAGCGGGCTGCCCGGCGGGGGACGAGAGACCCAGTACTTC. It translates to CASSGLPGGGRETQYF. The rearrangement uses TRBV5-4 and TRBJ2-5; 7 bases agree with TRBD2. Germline values: CDR1 SGHNT, CDR2 YYREEE (reference sequence). V lost 4 bases and J lost 4; bases outside the gene matches: 13. The CDR3 is 16 amino acids.

This rearrangement joins TRBV5-1 to TRBJ2-2, with D uncertain. CDR1 SGHRS and CDR2 YFSETQ come from the germline V gene. There are 16 residues in the CDR3. Between the trimmed V and J ends, which lost 3 bases and 0 bases, there was a span of 12 bases. This chain's CDR3 is CASSSKTEANTGELFF. CDR3 bases: TGCGCCAGCAGCTCCAAGACGGAAGCGAACACCGGGGAGCTGTTTTTT.

The chain links TRBV20-1 to TRBJ2-3; D is uncertain. Germline V lookup: CDR1 DFQATT, CDR2 SNEGSKA (reference sequence). Trimming stripped 0 bases from V and 5 bases from J, with 12 bases between. CDR3 length: 14 residues. The CDR3 nucleotides read TGCAGTGCTAGAGAGGGGTTCCTCGGAGATACGCAGTATTTT. This translates into CSAREGFLGDTQYF.

The chain recombines TRBV7-2 with TRBJ1-2; D unresolved. Germline V CDR1 and CDR2: SGHTA, FQGNSA. Between the trimmed V and J ends, which lost 3 bases and 3 bases, there was a span of 11 bases. This CDR3 comprises 14 residues. The CDR3 protein is CASSFLAVDYGYTF. CDR3 in DNA: TGTGCCAGCAGCTTTCTTGCGGTCGACTATGGCTACACCTTC.

The chain uses TRBV9 and TRBJ1-1; D not certain. CDR3 size: 14 residues. Germline CDR1 reads SGDLS; CDR2 reads YYNGEE. Trimming took off 0 bases at V and 1 base at J, with 7 bases between the two ends. In DNA form, the CDR3 reads TGTGCCAGCAGCGTAGCTCCCGGGAACACTGAAGCTTTCTTT. It specifies CASSVAPGNTEAFF.

The rearrangement joins TRBV12-5 to TRBJ1-2; the match to TRBD1 covers 7 bases. With 5 bases clipped from V and 4 bases from J, the junction kept 7 bases outside the gene matches. CDR3 length equals 14 residues. Germline V gene sequence: CDR1 LGHNT, CDR2 FRNRAP. Written as DNA, the CDR3 is TGTGCTAGTGGTCGACAGGGTGGTGGCTATGGCTACACCTTC. Its translation: CASGRQGGGYGYTF.

The DNA of the CDR3 is TGTGCCAGCAGCTTATTGGGGGGGTCGGGCAAGACCCAGTACTTC. Its translation: CASSLLGGSGKTQYF. The V gene is TRBV11-3, the J gene TRBJ2-5; 7 bases are a match to TRBD2. The J segment lost 6 bases and the V segment lost 2 bases, leaving 9 bases of the junction unmatched. Germline V gives CDR1 SGHNT, CDR2 YENEEA. This CDR3 is 15 amino acids long.

V usage is TRBV6-2 or TRBV6-3 and J usage is TRBJ2-1, with 11 bases fitting TRBD1. With V trimmed by 5 bases and J by 10 bases, 13 bases remained unmatched. The germline CDR1 and CDR2 sequences are MNHEY and SVGEGT. CDR3 length equals 16 residues. CDR3 residues: CASSGSGTGGTGEQFF. Written as DNA, the CDR3 is TGTGCCAGCAGTGGGTCCGGGACAGGGGGAACTGGGGAGCAGTTCTTC.

V gene TRBV25-1 combines with J gene TRBJ2-2; D is perhaps TRBD2 (6 bases). The CDR3 is made up of 17 amino acids. Germline-derived CDR1 and CDR2 are MGHDK and SYGVNS. The V gene lost 0 bases and the J gene lost 3 bases, with 14 bases spanning the gap. CDR3 nucleotides: TGTGCCAGCAGTGAATATCGGTCTAGCGAGTACACCGGGGAGCTGTTTTTT. This translates into CASSEYRSSEYTGELFF.

J is TRBJ1-2 and V is TRBV5-6; 8 nucleotides agree with TRBD1. The germline CDR1 and CDR2 sequences are SGHDT and YYEEEE. The CDR3 sequence is 13 residues long. J was trimmed by 4 bases and V by 5 bases; bases with no gene match: 4. CDR3 DNA sequence: TGTGCCAGCAGTGCTGACAGGGGCTATGGCTACACCTTC. Translating it yields CASSADRGYGYTF.